This T cell receptor beta chain was retrieved from a study of T cell repertoires in cytomegalovirus infection. Study at large: HLA-B-restricted CMV epitopes that are well studied, plus recently identified HLA-C-restricted ones, were used by the study. Indications came from public TCR beta signatures; they pointed to CMV infection and to a matching HLA type.

This clonotype was seen only a few times. Its antigen is as yet unknown. V dropped 1 base and J dropped 2; count of bases not matched to a gene: 6. Germline CDR1 is SGHVS and CDR2 is FNYEAQ. CDR3 length equals 16 residues. TCRdb independently ran MiXCR on the reads; one entry per CDR3 protein. The sample lists about half a million distinct CDR3 sequences, roughly 46% occurring once. The clonotype was recovered from a human donor in good health (CMV status not recorded). Some clones in this sample may be carry-over from other donors' samples. The chain employs TRBV7-6 and TRBJ1-1, with 8 bases matching TRBD1. The source material was cultured PBMCs, sampled from culture after CMV antigen stimulation. CDR3 sequence reads: CASSLGPRGPNTEAFF. The CDR3 region has the DNA TGTGCCAGCAGCTTAGGCCCCAGGGGGCCAAACACTGAAGCTTTCTTT.